Shown below are 3 T cell receptor beta chains from a single sample sequenced in a study of STAT5B mutations in CD4+ large granular lymphocyte leukemia. Produced via immunoSEQ multiplex PCR; TCRdb's table is partial and in-frame only. Of 37,000 or so clones in the sample, approximately 84% were seen once. The material sequenced was CD4+ T cells from blood buffy coats. Receptor source: a human donor in good health.

This chain connects TRBV27 to TRBJ2-2; 7 bases are shared with TRBD2. There are 15 residues in the CDR3. CDR1 is MNHEY, CDR2 SMNVEV, per germline (reference sequence). J was trimmed by 2 bases and V by 5 bases; bases with no gene match: 5. CDR3 sequence: CASSRGGSNTGELFF. The CDR3 region has the DNA TGTGCCAGCAGTAGAGGCGGGAGCAACACCGGGGAGCTGTTTTTT.

The V call is TRBV19, the J call TRBJ1-1, with 7 bases identical to TRBD1. Germline CDR1 reads LNHDA; CDR2 reads SQIVND (reference sequence). The CDR3 totals 16 residues. The V and J ends lost 0 bases and 4 bases, in that order; junction bases with no gene match: 8. CDR3 in amino acids: CASSIDERQGPTEAFF. The CDR3 DNA follows: TGTGCCAGTAGTATAGATGAGCGACAGGGCCCCACTGAAGCTTTCTTT.

This rearrangement joins TRBV5-8 to TRBJ2-1; 7 nucleotides align to TRBD1. V lost 4 bases, J lost 10 bases, and 14 bases stayed unmatched. The germline gives CDR1 SGHTS, CDR2 YDEGEE. The CDR3 is 15 residues long. This chain's CDR3 is CASSRGMRQGSEQFF. Here the CDR3 DNA reads TGTGCCAGCAGCCGAGGCATGCGACAGGGCTCGGAGCAGTTCTTC.